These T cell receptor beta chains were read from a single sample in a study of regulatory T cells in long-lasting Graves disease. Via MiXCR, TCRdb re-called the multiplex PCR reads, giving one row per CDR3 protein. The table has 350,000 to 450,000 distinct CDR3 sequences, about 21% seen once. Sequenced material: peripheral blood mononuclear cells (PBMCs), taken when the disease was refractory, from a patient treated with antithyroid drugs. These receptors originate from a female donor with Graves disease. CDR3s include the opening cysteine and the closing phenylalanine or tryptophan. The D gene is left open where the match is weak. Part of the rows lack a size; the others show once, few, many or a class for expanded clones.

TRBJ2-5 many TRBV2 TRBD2 CASSKEGLAILETQYF TGTGCCAGCAGTAAGGAAGGACTAGCGATTTTGGAGACCCAGTACTTC
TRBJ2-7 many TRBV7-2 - CASSLYQGSYEQYF TGTGCCAGCAGCTTATACCAGGGTTCCTACGAGCAGTACTTC
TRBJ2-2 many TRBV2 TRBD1 CASKDRGNTGELFF TGTGCCAGCAAGGACAGGGGGAACACCGGGGAGCTGTTTTTT
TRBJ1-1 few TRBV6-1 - CASSEFGPKNTEAFF TGTGCCAGCAGTGAATTTGGACCAAAGAACACTGAAGCTTTCTTT
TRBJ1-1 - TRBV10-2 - CASRGHPAEAFF TGCGCCAGCAGGGGACACCCAGCTGAAGCTTTCTTT
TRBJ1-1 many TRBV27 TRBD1 CASRRTGTEAFF TGTGCCAGCAGGAGGACAGGCACTGAAGCTTTCTTT
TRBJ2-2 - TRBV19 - CASTSPFPGTRNTGELFF TGTGCCAGTACCTCACCTTTTCCTGGGACAAGGAACACCGGGGAGCTGTTTTTT
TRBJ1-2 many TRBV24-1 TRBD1 CATSGGGGYGYTF TGTGCCACCAGCGGAGGGGGCGGCTATGGCTACACCTTC
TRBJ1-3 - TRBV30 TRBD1 CAWGEGGPGNTIYF TGTGCCTGGGGAGAAGGGGGCCCGGGAAACACCATATATTTT
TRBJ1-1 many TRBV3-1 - CASSQEQMNTEAFF TGTGCCAGCAGCCAAGAGCAGATGAACACTGAAGCTTTCTTT
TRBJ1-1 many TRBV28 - CASSLGGGMNTEAFF TGTGCCAGCAGTTTAGGCGGAGGGATGAACACTGAAGCTTTCTTT
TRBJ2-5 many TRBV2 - CANLLGETQYF TGTGCCAATCTCCTCGGGGAGACCCAGTACTTC
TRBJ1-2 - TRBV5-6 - CASSFRQSAYSTNYGYTF TGTGCCAGCAGCTTCCGGCAGTCAGCCTACTCGACTAACTATGGCTACACCTTC
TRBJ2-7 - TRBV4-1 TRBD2 CASSQDRPSGIAHEQYF TGCGCCAGCAGCCAAGATAGGCCTAGCGGGATAGCCCACGAGCAGTACTTC
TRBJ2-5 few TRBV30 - CAWSPAKETQYF TGTGCCTGGAGTCCAGCAAAAGAGACCCAGTACTTC
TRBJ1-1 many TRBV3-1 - CASSQDLTEAFF TGTGCCAGCAGCCAAGATCTCACTGAAGCTTTCTTT
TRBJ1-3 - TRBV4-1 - CASSQRGGLPPSGNTIYF TGCGCCAGCAGCCAGAGGGGGGGGCTCCCTCCCTCTGGAAACACCATATATTTT
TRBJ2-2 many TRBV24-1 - CATSAPWGAGSTGELFF TGTGCCACCAGTGCCCCTTGGGGGGCAGGGTCAACCGGGGAGCTGTTTTTT
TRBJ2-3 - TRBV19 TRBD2 CASSPGTSGRPSTDTQYF TGTGCCAGTAGTCCCGGGACTAGCGGGAGGCCTAGCACAGATACGCAGTATTTT
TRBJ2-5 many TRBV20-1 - CSARDRFQETQYF TGCAGTGCTAGAGACCGTTTCCAAGAGACCCAGTACTTC
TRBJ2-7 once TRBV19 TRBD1 CASSLDRDSYEQYF TGTGCCAGTAGTCTGGACAGGGACTCCTACGAGCAGTACTTC
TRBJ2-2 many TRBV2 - CASRLRVRTGELFF TGTGCCAGCAGACTCAGGGTCCGCACCGGGGAGCTGTTTTTT
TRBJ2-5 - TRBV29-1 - CSVWKAGRETQYF TGCAGCGTTTGGAAGGCAGGGAGGGAGACCCAGTACTTC
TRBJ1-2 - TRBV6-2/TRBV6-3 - CASSSTGREGYTF TGTGCCAGCAGTTCGACAGGAAGAGAAGGCTACACCTTC
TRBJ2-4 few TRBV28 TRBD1 CASSTFLRTGKNIQYF TGTGCCAGCAGTACTTTCCTCCGGACAGGGAAAAACATTCAGTACTTC
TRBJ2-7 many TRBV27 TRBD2 CASSPASGTSSYEQYF TGTGCCAGCAGTCCCGCTAGCGGAACTAGCTCCTACGAGCAGTACTTC
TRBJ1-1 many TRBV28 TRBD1 CASSLPTGPNTEAFF TGTGCCAGCAGTCTACCGACAGGGCCGAACACTGAAGCTTTCTTT
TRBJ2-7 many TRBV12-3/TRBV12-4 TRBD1 CASSPRTGQGEQYF TGTGCCAGCAGTCCCCGGACAGGGCAGGGCGAGCAGTACTTC
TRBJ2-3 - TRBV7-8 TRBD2 CASSLETSGRLDTQYF TGTGCCAGCAGCTTAGAGACTAGCGGGAGGCTAGATACGCAGTATTTT
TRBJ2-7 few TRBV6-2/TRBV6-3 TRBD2 CASSSWGLAGEYEQYF TGTGCCAGCAGTTCCTGGGGACTAGCGGGAGAATACGAGCAGTACTTC
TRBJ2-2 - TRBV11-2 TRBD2 CASSPRGLAGSLTGELFF TGTGCCAGCAGCCCTAGGGGACTAGCGGGGAGCCTAACCGGGGAGCTGTTTTTT
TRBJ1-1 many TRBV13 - CASSLGGTLRTEAFF TGTGCCAGCAGCTTAGGAGGGACCCTGCGCACTGAAGCTTTCTTT
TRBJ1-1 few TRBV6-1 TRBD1 CASSQNRGGTEAFF TGTGCCAGCAGTCAAAACAGGGGCGGCACTGAAGCTTTCTTT
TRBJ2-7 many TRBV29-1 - CSVYLPESYEQYF TGCAGCGTTTACCTCCCTGAATCCTACGAGCAGTACTTC
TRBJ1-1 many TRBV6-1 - CASSDEGWTEAFF TGTGCCAGCAGTGACGAGGGTTGGACTGAAGCTTTCTTT
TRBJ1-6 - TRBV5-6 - CASSLGVTTSPLHF TGTGCCAGCAGCTTGGGGGTAACGACTTCACCCCTCCACTTT
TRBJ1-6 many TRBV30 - CAWSTGHNSPLHF TGTGCCTGGAGCACAGGGCACAATTCACCCCTCCACTTT
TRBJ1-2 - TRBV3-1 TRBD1 CASSPDRARGYTF TGTGCCAGCAGCCCCGACAGGGCGCGGGGCTACACCTTC
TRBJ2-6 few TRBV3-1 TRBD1 CASSSRQGASGANVLTF TGTGCCAGCAGCTCCCGACAGGGGGCCTCTGGGGCCAACGTCCTGACTTTC
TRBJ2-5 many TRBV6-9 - CASSYGFRHFSQETQYF TGTGCCAGCAGTTATGGGTTCAGGCACTTTAGCCAAGAGACCCAGTACTTC
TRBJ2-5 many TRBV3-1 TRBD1 CASSRSGGSETQYF TGTGCCAGCAGCCGATCAGGGGGCTCGGAGACCCAGTACTTC
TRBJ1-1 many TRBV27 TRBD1 CASTGTGHYMNTEAFF TGTGCCAGCACTGGGACAGGCCATTACATGAACACTGAAGCTTTCTTT
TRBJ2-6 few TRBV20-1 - CGAPTEGANVLTF TGCGGTGCTCCCACCGAGGGGGCCAACGTCCTGACTTTC
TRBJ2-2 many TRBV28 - CASSLGPQGNTGELFF TGTGCCAGCAGTTTGGGCCCACAGGGAAACACCGGGGAGCTGTTTTTT
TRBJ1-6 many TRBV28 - CASSFHTMGAGNSPLHF TGTGCCAGCAGTTTTCATACGATGGGGGCAGGGAATTCACCCCTCCACTTT